The clone carrying this T cell receptor (beta chain) was seen ten or more times. TCRdb reprocessed the PCR reads using MiXCR. The sample shows around 20,000 clones, roughly 16% of them seen only once. The data stem from a study of metastatic and nonmetastatic thyroid tumors. Background on the study: Repertoires from malignant and benign thyroid patients were compared across blood and tumor or nodule tissue.

V dropped 5 bases and J dropped 4 bases, with 15 bases sitting between them. CDR1 and CDR2 (germline): MNHNS, SASEGT. The CDR3 loop spans 15 amino acids. Thyroid surgery had not been preceded by any treatment in any patient. V is TRBV6-1 and J is TRBJ1-5; possibly TRBD1 for D (5 bases). The source material was blood. This receptor was identified in a female donor with papillary thyroid cancer or a benign thyroid nodule (not recorded which). Some clones in this sample may be carry-over from other donors' samples. CDR3: CASSWGRQINQPQHF. As DNA, the CDR3 is TGTGCCAGCAGTTGGGGAAGACAGATAAATCAGCCCCAGCATTTT.